One sample yielded the 30 T cell receptor beta chains listed below, sequenced in a study of blood T cell repertoires in COVID-19. The protocol was immunoSEQ multiplex PCR, while the TCRdb copy is restricted to in-frame clones and leaves out a portion. The table has 350,000 or so clones, less than 90% seen once. Material: PBMCs or T cells enriched from blood (not recorded which). Receptors originate from a woman in her twenties or thirties who had recovered from COVID-19.

CDR3 region: CASSPTSINIQYF. The DNA of the CDR3 is TGTGCCAGCAGCCCGACTAGCATAAACATTCAGTACTTC. This chain joins TRBV7-9 and TRBJ2-4; TRBD2 matches at 7 bases. This CDR3 comprises 13 residues. The V gene end was trimmed by 5 bases and the J gene end by 6 bases; junction bases not matched to a gene: 4. The germline V gene has CDR1 SEHNR and CDR2 FQNEAQ (reference sequence). Based on the CDR3 plus reference TRBV7-9 and TRBJ2-4, the full variable domain is DTGVSQNPRHKITKRGQNVTFRCDPISEHNRLYWYRQTLGQGPEFLTYFQNEAQLEKSRLLSDRFSAERPKGSFSTLEIQRTEQGDSAMYLCASSPTSINIQYFGAGTRLSVL.

In this sample, this clone turned up a few times. This chain connects TRBV6-5 to TRBJ1-1, with 8 bases that match TRBD1. CDR1 is MNHEY, CDR2 SVGAGI, per germline. The CDR3 runs to 13 residues. V lost 6 bases, J lost 4 bases, and 4 bases stayed unmatched. CDR3 in amino acids: CASRQGGGTEAFF. The CDR3 nucleotides are TGTGCCAGCAGACAGGGGGGTGGCACTGAAGCTTTCTTT.

The V call is TRBV25-1, the J call TRBJ1-3; possible D gene TRBD1, 6 bases. Germline V gives CDR1 MGHDK, CDR2 SYGVNS. There are 14 residues in the CDR3. Between the trimmed V and J ends, which lost 5 bases and 4 bases, there was a span of 12 bases. The CDR3 DNA reads TGTGCCAGCAGTACCAGGGGCAGGGGAAACACCATATATTTT. It is translated as CASSTRGRGNTIYF.

The chain combines TRBV7-9 with TRBJ1-6; D possibly corresponds to TRBD1 (6 bases). CDR3 length: 15 residues. In germline, CDR1 is SEHNR, CDR2 FQNEAQ (reference sequence). V dropped 5 bases and J dropped 7 bases, with 15 bases sitting between them. In DNA, the CDR3 is TGTGCCAGCAGCCTAAATTCGGGGACAAATTCACCCCTCCACTTT. It translates to CASSLNSGTNSPLHF.

V gene TRBV28 combines with J gene TRBJ1-2; TRBD1 matches at 9 bases. Germline CDR1 is MDHEN and CDR2 is SYDVKM. The CDR3 has 16 residues. Trimming took 1 base from V and 4 from J; bases not matched to a gene: 7. The CDR3 spells CASSLSGTGSAYGYTF. In nucleotides, the CDR3 is TGTGCCAGCAGTTTATCGGGGACAGGGAGTGCCTATGGCTACACCTTC.

V gene TRBV6-2 or TRBV6-3 combines with J gene TRBJ1-6, with 8 positions matching TRBD1. Germline V gives CDR1 MNHEY, CDR2 SVGEGT. The CDR3 is 14 amino acids. V shed 5 bases and J 9 bases; nucleotides not matched to a gene: 6. This chain's CDR3 is CASSRTGHSSPLHF. CDR3 in DNA: TGTGCCAGCAGTAGGACAGGGCACAGTTCACCCCTCCACTTT.

This rearrangement joins TRBV7-2 to TRBJ2-2; D unclear. The V gene lost 3 bases and the J gene lost 3 bases, with 11 bases spanning the gap. In germline, CDR1 is SGHTA, CDR2 FQGNSA. The CDR3 consists of 15 residues. CDR3 amino acids: CASSFESQHTGELFF. CDR3 DNA: TGTGCCAGCAGCTTTGAGAGCCAACACACCGGGGAGCTGTTTTTT.

This clone has more than one count but fewer than ten. The CDR3 DNA is TGTGCCAGCAGCTCGTGGGAGACATCTAACTATGGCTACACCTTC. It translates to CASSSWETSNYGYTF. This chain joins TRBV7-8 and TRBJ1-2; no reliable D call. V lost 4 bases, J lost 0 bases, and 12 bases lay in between. CDR3 length: 15 amino acids. Germline V CDR1 and CDR2: SGHVS, FQNEAQ.

V and J are TRBV7-9 and TRBJ2-7; 8 bases align to TRBD1. The V segment lost 0 bases and the J segment 4 bases; nucleotides outside the gene matches: 8. The CDR3 runs to 16 residues. Germline V CDR1 and CDR2: SEHNR, FQNEAQ (reference sequence). CDR3 nucleotides: TGTGCCAGCAGCTTAGCGCTCGGACAGGGTCGGTACGAGCAGTACTTC. Protein sequence: CASSLALGQGRYEQYF. Full variable domain (missing parts from reference TRBV7-9 and TRBJ2-7): DTGVSQNPRHKITKRGQNVTFRCDPISEHNRLYWYRQTLGQGPEFLTYFQNEAQLEKSRLLSDRFSAERPKGSFSTLEIQRTEQGDSAMYLCASSLALGQGRYEQYFGPGTRLTVT.

This clone was observed at least ten times. The chain couples TRBV6-1 to TRBJ1-5, with 7 bases lining up with TRBD1. V lost 1 base and J lost 4; bases outside the gene matches: 7. Germline V CDR1 and CDR2: MNHNS, SASEGT. This CDR3 is built from 16 residues. The CDR3 here is CASSEGWTGLNQPQHF. CDR3 sequence (DNA): TGTGCCAGCAGTGAAGGTTGGACAGGCTTAAATCAGCCCCAGCATTTT.

V is TRBV30 and J is TRBJ2-5; tentative D call: TRBD2 (6 bases). This CDR3 is 14 amino acids long. V was trimmed by 4 bases and J by 2 bases, leaving 14 bases between them. Germline V gives CDR1 GTSNPN, CDR2 SVGIG (reference sequence). The CDR3 sequence: CAWNRGALQETQYF. The CDR3 coding sequence is TGTGCCTGGAATCGCGGGGCCCTTCAAGAGACCCAGTACTTC.

The V and J genes are TRBV7-2 and TRBJ1-5; the D gene is possibly TRBD1 (6 bases). Trimming left V 5 bases short and J 2 bases short, with 10 bases between. This CDR3 contains 14 residues. The germline gives CDR1 SGHTA, CDR2 FQGNSA. The CDR3 DNA reads as TGTGCCAGCAGCCCCTGGACAGGCAATCAGCCCCAGCATTTT. Amino acids: CASSPWTGNQPQHF. Filled out from reference TRBV7-2 and TRBJ1-5, the complete variable domain reads GAGVSQSPSNKVTEKGKDVELRCDPISGHTALYWYRQSLGQGLEFLIYFQGNSAPDKSGLPSDRFSAERTGGSVSTLTIQRTQQEDSAVYLCASSPWTGNQPQHFGDGTRLSIL.

The rearrangement joins TRBV6-5 to TRBJ2-1, with D maybe TRBD2 (6 bases). This CDR3 spans 14 amino acids. Per germline, CDR1 MNHEY and CDR2 SVGAGI. The V and J ends lost 0 bases and 7 bases respectively, with 10 bases between them. CDR3 protein: CASSYSAGGNEQFF. CDR3 bases: TGTGCCAGCAGTTACTCAGCTGGGGGGAATGAGCAGTTCTTC.

V gene TRBV5-8 combines with J gene TRBJ1-2; no clear D. The CDR3 totals 13 residues. Germline V gene lookup returns CDR1 SGHTS and CDR2 YDEGEE. V lost 0 bases and J 2 bases, leaving 5 bases between the germline ends. CDR3 bases: TGTGCCAGCAGCTTGGTCTCGAACTATGGCTACACCTTC. As protein: CASSLVSNYGYTF.

V usage is TRBV5-6 and J usage is TRBJ1-2; TRBD1 matches at 7 bases. Germline V gene sequence: CDR1 SGHDT, CDR2 YYEEEE. This CDR3 spans 14 amino acids. With 0 bases clipped from V and 2 bases from J, the junction kept 1 base outside the gene matches. The CDR3, as DNA: TGTGCCAGCAGCTTGGACAGGGGAAACTATGGCTACACCTTC. It is translated as CASSLDRGNYGYTF.

DNA for the CDR3: TGTGCCAGCAGCCTCCGGGTCACACTCTCCACCTTC. Translating gives CASSLRVTLSTF. This rearrangement joins TRBV6-4 to TRBJ1-2; unclear D gene. Germline CDR1 is MRHNA and CDR2 is SNTAGT. The V and J ends lost 6 bases and 13 bases respectively, with 18 bases between them. The CDR3 is 12 residues long.

This chain joins TRBV2 and TRBJ2-7; TRBD1 matches at 7 bases. Germline V lookup: CDR1 SNHLY, CDR2 FYNNEI. CDR3 length: 12 residues. Unmatched junction bases numbered 3, after V lost 8 bases and J lost 2 bases. The CDR3 spells CASGTAAYEQYF. Written as DNA, the CDR3 is TGTGCCAGCGGGACAGCAGCCTACGAGCAGTACTTC.

This sequence joins TRBV5-1 and TRBJ1-2, with 7 positions matching TRBD1. CDR1 is SGHRS, CDR2 YFSETQ, per germline. This CDR3 is 13 amino acids long. The V segment lost 0 bases and the J segment 8 bases; nucleotides outside the gene matches: 4. The DNA for the CDR3 is TGCGCCAGCAGCTTGGGGGACAGTGTGGGCTACACCTTC. This gives the protein CASSLGDSVGYTF. Based on the CDR3 plus reference TRBV5-1 and TRBJ1-2, the full variable domain is KAGVTQTPRYLIKTRGQQVTLSCSPISGHRSVSWYQQTPGQGLQFLFEYFSETQRNKGNFPGRFSGRQFSNSRSEMNVSTLELGDSALYLCASSLGDSVGYTFGSGTRLTVV.

The chain combines TRBV28 with TRBJ2-2; tentative D call: TRBD2 (7 bases). In germline, CDR1 is MDHEN, CDR2 SYDVKM. V was clipped by 5 bases and J by 4 bases, with 17 bases between them. CDR3 length: 16 amino acids. CDR3 nucleotide sequence: TGTGCCAGCAGTCAATGGGGGGGGCGCGGCACCGGGGAGCTGTTTTTT. This codes for CASSQWGGRGTGELFF.

Written as DNA, the CDR3 is TGCGCCAGCAGTGCCTCGGCGGGGGGGGTAGCCAAAAACATTCAGTACTTC. Amino acids: CASSASAGGVAKNIQYF. The rearrangement uses TRBV10-2 and TRBJ2-4; 9 bases align to TRBD2. Trimming removed 4 bases from V and 0 bases from J; junction bases left unmatched: 7. There are 17 residues in the CDR3. Germline lookup yields CDR1 WSHSY and CDR2 SAAADI.

The J gene is TRBJ2-7, the V gene TRBV28; unclear D gene. The V and J ends lost 3 bases and 2 bases respectively, with 8 bases between them. The CDR3 length is 13 residues. Germline V gene sequence: CDR1 MDHEN, CDR2 SYDVKM. The chain's CDR3 is CASSFQVTYEQYF. DNA for the CDR3: TGTGCCAGCAGTTTTCAGGTGACCTACGAGCAGTACTTC. The whole variable domain, filled in from reference TRBV28 and TRBJ2-7, reads DVKVTQSSRYLVKRTGEKVFLECVQDMDHENMFWYRQDPGLGLRLIYFSYDVKMKEKGDIPEGYSVSREKKERFSLILESASTNQTSMYLCASSFQVTYEQYFGPGTRLTVT.

CDR3: CASSLTAATRTEAFF. The CDR3 region has the DNA TGTGCCAGCAGCTTGACCGCCGCGACACGCACTGAAGCTTTCTTT. The chain has TRBV5-5 and TRBJ1-1; D remains unclear. The CDR3 has 15 residues. V was clipped by 1 base and J by 4 bases, with 14 bases between them. CDR1 is SGHKS, CDR2 YYEKEE, per germline (reference sequence).

The V and J genes are TRBV15 and TRBJ2-2; D remains unclear. CDR1 and CDR2 from the germline V gene are LNHNV and YYDKDF (reference sequence). V shed 0 bases and J shed 8 bases, with 4 bases lying between them. This CDR3 is built from 12 residues. CDR3 bases: TGTGCCACCAGCAGAGATCGGGGGGAGCTGTTTTTT. It encodes CATSRDRGELFF.

The V call is TRBV5-1, the J call TRBJ2-5, with D possibly being TRBD1 (5 bases). Between the trimmed V and J ends, which lost 4 bases and 4 bases, there was a span of 14 bases. The V gene's germline CDR1 is SGHRS and CDR2 YFSETQ. The CDR3 length is 14 residues. CDR3 region: CASSLGVGGETQYF. The DNA of the CDR3 is TGCGCCAGCAGCCTAGGGGTAGGCGGAGAGACCCAGTACTTC.

The chain joins TRBV7-2 to TRBJ1-1; D is unresolved. With 6 bases removed from V and 5 bases from J, the gap between germline ends came to 10 bases. The CDR3 totals 12 residues. Germline V gene data show CDR1 as SGHTA and CDR2 as FQGNSA. CDR3 nucleotide sequence: TGTGCCAGCAGAATCTCTACGACTGAAGCTTTCTTT. It yields the protein CASRISTTEAFF.

The chain uses TRBV11-2 and TRBJ1-6; unclear D gene. The length of the CDR3 is 15 residues. V gave up 5 bases and J gave up 7 bases, with 15 bases separating them. The germline gives CDR1 SGHAT, CDR2 FQNNGV. Here the CDR3 reads CASSAASTGNSPLHF. The CDR3 region has the DNA TGTGCCAGCAGCGCAGCCTCCACCGGGAATTCACCCCTCCACTTT.

CDR3: CASSLVFDTGGSQPQHF. The CDR3 DNA is TGTGCCAGCAGCTTGGTTTTTGACACAGGGGGGTCTCAGCCCCAGCATTTT. The chain recombines TRBV5-8 with TRBJ1-5, with TRBD1 identical over 8 bases. CDR1 is SGHTS, CDR2 YDEGEE, per germline. This CDR3 is 17 amino acids long. V gave up 0 bases and J gave up 6 bases; unmatched junction bases: 11.

Only one count was recorded for this clone. This chain links TRBV10-3 with TRBJ1-1, with 8 bases that match TRBD1. CDR1 is ENHRY, CDR2 SYGVKD, per germline. Trimming cost V 3 bases and J 4 bases; bases outside gene matches: 10. The CDR3 sequence is 16 residues long. The CDR3 nucleotides are TGTGCCATCAGTGAAGGAGACAGGGGATTGATCACTGAAGCTTTCTTT. Its translation is CAISEGDRGLITEAFF.

The chain combines TRBV6-1 with TRBJ2-3; TRBD2 agrees at 8 bases. The CDR3 loop spans 15 amino acids. Per the germline V gene, CDR1 is MNHNS and CDR2 is SASEGT. Losses at the gene ends were 3 bases for V and 0 bases for J; bases not matched to a gene: 2. CDR3 loop: CASSDGGGSTDTQYF. CDR3 in DNA: TGTGCCAGCAGTGATGGCGGGGGGAGCACAGATACGCAGTATTTT.

J is TRBJ2-3 and V is TRBV5-4; TRBD1 matches at 8 bases. The V gene end was trimmed by 3 bases and the J gene end by 1 base; junction bases not matched to a gene: 4. The CDR3 is 15 residues long. In germline, CDR1 is SGHNT, CDR2 YYREEE (reference sequence). The CDR3 spells CASSSGGDGTDTQYF. The CDR3, as DNA: TGTGCCAGCAGCTCAGGGGGCGATGGCACAGATACGCAGTATTTT.